This entry lists 24 T cell receptor beta chains sequenced from one sample in a study of T cell repertoires in ileal Crohn's disease. Repertoires were generated with immunoSEQ multiplex PCR, while TCRdb's copy carries only in-frame clones and drops some. Among about 14,000 clones listed, around 78% were seen once. The specimen was ileal tissue. Every receptor here comes from an adult with Crohn's disease.

This clone appeared once. The CDR3 DNA follows: TGTGCCAGCAGCTTCGACAGGACACCAGCTAACTATGGCTACACCTTC. Encoded protein: CASSFDRTPANYGYTF. The V and J genes are TRBV7-9 and TRBJ1-2; TRBD1 might be the D (6 bases). Germline V gives CDR1 SEHNR, CDR2 FQNEAQ (reference sequence). The CDR3 spans 16 residues. V was pared by 3 bases and J by 0 bases, with 14 bases between.

The rearrangement joins TRBV6-4 to TRBJ2-2; 8 nucleotides line up with TRBD1. Germline V CDR1 and CDR2: MRHNA, SNTAGT. With 8 bases clipped from V and 6 bases from J, the junction kept 5 bases outside the gene matches. The CDR3 sequence is 13 residues long. The CDR3 DNA sequence: TGTGCCAGCTCACAGGGGGGCGCCGGGGAGCTGTTTTTT. This gives the protein CASSQGGAGELFF.

V and J are TRBV5-1 and TRBJ2-5; 7 bases are shared with TRBD2. V lost 1 base to trimming and J lost 7 bases; unmatched junction nucleotides: 4. Germline CDR1 SGHRS, CDR2 YFSETQ. The CDR3 covers 13 residues. CDR3 nucleotide sequence: TGCGCCAGCAGCTTGTTGTCGGGAGGGACCCAGTACTTC. This sequence encodes CASSLLSGGTQYF.

A few counts support this clone. The genes are TRBV30 and TRBJ2-7; D is perhaps TRBD2 (6 bases). This CDR3 has 15 amino acids. Germline assignment: CDR1 GTSNPN and CDR2 SVGIG (reference sequence). V was cut by 3 bases and J by 0 bases, with 15 bases left in between. CDR3 loop: CAWRQPRGTSYEQYF. CDR3 nucleotides: TGTGCCTGGAGACAACCCCGGGGGACCTCCTACGAGCAGTACTTC.

This chain uses TRBV15 with TRBJ2-6; D not certain. Per the germline V gene, CDR1 is LNHNV and CDR2 is YYDKDF (reference sequence). The ends were cut back, 2 bases at V and 0 bases at J, with 8 bases in the middle. The CDR3 consists of 16 residues. CDR3 coding DNA: TGTGCCACCAGCAGATCCGGCGGCTCTGGGGCCAACGTCCTGACTTTC. Protein sequence: CATSRSGGSGANVLTF.

This chain uses TRBV2 with TRBJ1-2; D possibly corresponds to TRBD1 (5 bases). Germline lookup yields CDR1 SNHLY and CDR2 FYNNEI. Trimming pared 5 bases from V and 7 bases from J, leaving 11 bases between. This CDR3 spans 12 amino acids. Written as DNA, the CDR3 is TGTGCCAGCAGTTTCGCAGGGTTTGGCTACACCTTC. Translating it yields CASSFAGFGYTF. Using reference TRBV2 and TRBJ1-2 for the parts outside the CDR3, the full variable domain is EPEVTQTPSHQVTQMGQEVILRCVPISNHLYFYWYRQILGQKVEFLVSFYNNEISEKSEIFDDQFSVERPDGSNFTLKIRSTKLEDSAMYFCASSFAGFGYTFGSGTRLTVV.

The genes are TRBV9 and TRBJ1-3; 7 positions agree with TRBD1. Germline assignment: CDR1 SGDLS and CDR2 YYNGEE. Germline trimming cut 7 bases from V and 4 bases from J; bases unmatched to any gene: 11. The CDR3 covers 15 residues. The CDR3 sequence: CASSAEGASGNTIYF. The DNA of the CDR3 is TGTGCCAGCTCCGCCGAGGGGGCGTCGGGAAACACCATATATTTT.

The chain combines TRBV19 with TRBJ2-3, with a weak D call TRBD1 (5 bases). The V gene lost 3 bases and the J gene lost 5 bases, with 9 bases spanning the gap. The CDR3 totals 13 residues. Germline-derived CDR1 and CDR2 are LNHDA and SQIVND (reference sequence). The CDR3: CASSIGARDTQYF. Written as DNA, the CDR3 is TGTGCCAGTAGTATTGGGGCAAGAGATACGCAGTATTTT.

Only a few counts were recorded for this clone. The genes are TRBV5-4 and TRBJ2-3; D perhaps matches TRBD2 (7 bases). CDR1 SGHNT and CDR2 YYREEE come from the germline V gene (reference sequence). This CDR3 has 16 amino acids. Trimming pared 5 bases from V and 0 bases from J, leaving 16 bases between. The CDR3 bases are TGTGCCAGCAGTACCCGTAGGGGGGGAAGCACAGATACGCAGTATTTT. Its translation: CASSTRRGGSTDTQYF.

This clone showed up just a few times. The chain carries TRBV20-1 and TRBJ2-1; tentative D call: TRBD2 (5 bases). From germline, CDR1 is DFQATT and CDR2 SNEGSKA (reference sequence). V lost 5 bases and J lost 9, with 11 bases in between. This CDR3 contains 11 residues. The CDR3 here is CSAVTSREQFF. CDR3 coding DNA: TGCAGTGCTGTTACTAGTCGTGAGCAGTTCTTC.

There are a few counts of this clone. The chain has TRBV4-2 and TRBJ2-1, with D possibly being TRBD1 (5 bases). V lost 3 bases, J lost 8 bases, and 11 bases lay in between. CDR1 is LGHNA, CDR2 YNFKEQ, per germline. This CDR3 region has 13 residues. CDR3 in DNA: TGTGCCAGCAGCCAGAGGCAGGGCGATGAGCAGTTCTTC. Translated, it gives CASSQRQGDEQFF.

For the CDR3, the DNA is TGTGCCAGCAGCGACGGGACACCTGGGGCCAACGTCCTGACTTTC. Its protein product is CASSDGTPGANVLTF. The genes are TRBV2 and TRBJ2-6; D may be TRBD1 (6 bases). This CDR3 has 15 residues. CDR1 and CDR2 from the germline V gene are SNHLY and FYNNEI. The germline V and J ends were trimmed by 6 bases and 2 bases, with 11 bases remaining between them.

The chain employs TRBV29-1 and TRBJ2-1, with TRBD1 identical over 11 bases. Germline V gene sequence: CDR1 SQVTM, CDR2 ANQGSEA. The length of the CDR3 is 15 residues. J lost 7 bases, V lost 2 bases, and 7 bases had no gene match. Here the CDR3 reads CSVEIRDRGGNEQFF. In DNA form, the CDR3 reads TGCAGCGTTGAAATCCGGGACAGGGGGGGTAATGAGCAGTTCTTC.

The chain joins TRBV18 to TRBJ1-6; D is unclear. Trimming shortened V by 1 base and J by 7 bases, and 17 bases separated the two germline ends. This CDR3 is built from 17 residues. The germline V gene has CDR1 KGHSH and CDR2 LQKENI. In DNA form, the CDR3 reads TGTGCCAGCTCACCACAGCGTTCTACAATACCAAATTCACCCCTCCACTTT. Its translation is CASSPQRSTIPNSPLHF.

V and J are TRBV7-9 and TRBJ1-2; D not certain. CDR3 length: 13 residues. Germline values: CDR1 SEHNR, CDR2 FQNEAQ (reference sequence). Trimming stripped 1 base from V and 3 bases from J, with 6 bases between. CDR3 bases: TGTGCCAGCAGCTTAGAACAGTACTATGGCTACACCTTC. Amino acids: CASSLEQYYGYTF.

The DNA of the CDR3 is TGTGCCAGCAGCTCCGGGGGGACCTTCGGAAACACCATATATTTT. It codes for CASSSGGTFGNTIYF. This rearrangement joins TRBV6-5 to TRBJ1-3, with D possibly being TRBD1 (5 bases). The CDR3 is 15 residues long. The germline V and J ends were trimmed by 6 bases and 4 bases, with 16 bases remaining between them. The germline V gene has CDR1 MNHEY and CDR2 SVGAGI.

This sequence joins TRBV29-1 and TRBJ2-2, with TRBD2 matching 8 bases. The CDR3 contains 14 residues. CDR1 and CDR2 from the germline V gene are SQVTM and ANQGSEA. The CDR3 DNA sequence: TGCGGGGTCCGGGGGGGCATAGACACCGGGGAGCTGTTTTTT. Translation gives CGVRGGIDTGELFF.

This chain links TRBV5-1 with TRBJ1-1; TRBD1 matches 8 bases. The ends lost 0 bases at V and 0 bases at J; junction bases unmatched: 7. The germline gives CDR1 SGHRS, CDR2 YFSETQ. The CDR3 is made up of 17 amino acids. CDR3 DNA: TGCGCCAGCAGCTTGGCCGGCAGGGGGCGCATGAACACTGAAGCTTTCTTT. Its translation: CASSLAGRGRMNTEAFF.

As to this clone: The sample contains more than one DNA sequence encoding this CDR3. V is TRBV2 and J is TRBJ1-5; D is possibly TRBD1 (6 bases). V shed 6 bases and J shed 3 bases, with 12 bases lying between them. Germline CDR1 SNHLY, CDR2 FYNNEI. The CDR3 runs 14 residues. The CDR3: CASSVRQVNQPQHF. The CDR3 region has the DNA TGTGCCAGCAGCGTGAGACAGGTCAATCAGCCCCAGCATTTT.

J is TRBJ2-5 and V is TRBV6-1; perhaps TRBD2 as D (6 bases). The CDR3 contains 17 residues. The germline V and J ends were trimmed by 4 bases and 5 bases, with 23 bases remaining between them. CDR1 MNHNS and CDR2 SASEGT come from the germline V gene. Here the CDR3 reads CASSAPRGTRNRETQYF. The CDR3 coding sequence is TGTGCCAGCAGTGCCCCTCGGGGGACTCGGAATAGGGAGACCCAGTACTTC.

The chain links TRBV18 to TRBJ1-4; the D gene is possibly TRBD1 (6 bases). Trimming shortened V by 3 bases and J by 3 bases, and 14 bases separated the two germline ends. CDR3 length: 16 residues. The germline V gene has CDR1 KGHSH and CDR2 LQKENI. CDR3 loop: CASSPSGGAANEKLFF. The CDR3 DNA is TGTGCCAGCTCACCGTCCGGGGGGGCGGCTAATGAAAAACTGTTTTTT.

V and J are TRBV5-1 and TRBJ2-7, with 8 nucleotides matching TRBD1. Germline lookup yields CDR1 SGHRS and CDR2 YFSETQ. The ends lost 5 bases at V and 4 bases at J; junction bases unmatched: 5. This CDR3 has 13 residues. The CDR3, as DNA: TGCGCCAGCAGTCCGGACAGGGCTTACGAGCAGTACTTC. Translating it yields CASSPDRAYEQYF. Supplemented by reference TRBV5-1 and TRBJ2-7, the full variable domain reads KAGVTQTPRYLIKTRGQQVTLSCSPISGHRSVSWYQQTPGQGLQFLFEYFSETQRNKGNFPGRFSGRQFSNSRSEMNVSTLELGDSALYLCASSPDRAYEQYFGPGTRLTVT.

This clone occurred a few times. The rearrangement joins TRBV11-2 to TRBJ1-6; 7 nucleotides agree with TRBD1. The CDR3 has 15 residues. In germline, CDR1 is SGHAT, CDR2 FQNNGV. V lost 2 bases and J lost 4; bases outside the gene matches: 2. DNA of the CDR3: TGTGCCAGCAGCTTAAGACAGGGATATAATTCACCCCTCCACTTT. Its translation: CASSLRQGYNSPLHF.

The V call is TRBV28, the J call TRBJ2-7, with 8 bases identical to TRBD2. The V gene end was trimmed by 4 bases and the J gene end by 6 bases; junction bases not matched to a gene: 14. CDR1 is MDHEN, CDR2 SYDVKM, per germline. This CDR3 region has 16 residues. CDR3 sequence (DNA): TGTGCCAGCAGTTCCCTTATAGCGGGAACGCTCGCCGAGCAGTACTTC. Residues: CASSSLIAGTLAEQYF.